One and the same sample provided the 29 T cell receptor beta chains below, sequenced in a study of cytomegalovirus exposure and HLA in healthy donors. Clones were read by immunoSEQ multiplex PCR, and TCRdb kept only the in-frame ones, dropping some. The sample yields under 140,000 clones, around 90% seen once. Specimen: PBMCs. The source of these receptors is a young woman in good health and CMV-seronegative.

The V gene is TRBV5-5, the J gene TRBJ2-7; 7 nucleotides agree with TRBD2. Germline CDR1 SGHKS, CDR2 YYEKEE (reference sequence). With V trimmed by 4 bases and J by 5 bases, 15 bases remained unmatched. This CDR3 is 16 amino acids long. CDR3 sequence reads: CASSRDGTTRAHEQYF. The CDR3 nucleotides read TGTGCCAGCAGCCGCGATGGGACTACCCGAGCCCACGAGCAGTACTTC.

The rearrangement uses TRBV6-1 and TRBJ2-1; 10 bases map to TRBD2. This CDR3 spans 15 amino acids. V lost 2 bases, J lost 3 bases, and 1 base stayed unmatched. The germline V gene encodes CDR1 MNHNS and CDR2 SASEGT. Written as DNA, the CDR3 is TGTGCCAGCAGTGAACTAGCGGGAGACTACAATGAGCAGTTCTTC. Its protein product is CASSELAGDYNEQFF.

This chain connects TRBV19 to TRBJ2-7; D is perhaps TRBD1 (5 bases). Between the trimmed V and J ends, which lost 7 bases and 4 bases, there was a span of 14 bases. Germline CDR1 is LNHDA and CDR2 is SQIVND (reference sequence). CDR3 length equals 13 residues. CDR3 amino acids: CASKGQGLYEQYF. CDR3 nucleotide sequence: TGTGCCAGTAAAGGGCAGGGCCTTTACGAGCAGTACTTC.

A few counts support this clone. The CDR3 region is CASTTTGRGGYTF. The CDR3 DNA reads TGTGCCAGCACCACGACAGGGAGAGGAGGCTACACCTTC. The V and J genes are TRBV28 and TRBJ1-2; 7 bases align to TRBD1. Per germline, CDR1 MDHEN and CDR2 SYDVKM. The CDR3 has 13 residues. The V segment lost 7 bases and the J segment 8 bases; nucleotides outside the gene matches: 10.

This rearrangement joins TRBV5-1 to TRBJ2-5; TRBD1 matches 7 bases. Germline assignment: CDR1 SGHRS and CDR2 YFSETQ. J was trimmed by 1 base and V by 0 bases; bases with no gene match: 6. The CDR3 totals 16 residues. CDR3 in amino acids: CASSLGQGVVQETQYF. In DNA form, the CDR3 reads TGCGCCAGCAGCTTGGGACAGGGTGTCGTCCAAGAGACCCAGTACTTC.

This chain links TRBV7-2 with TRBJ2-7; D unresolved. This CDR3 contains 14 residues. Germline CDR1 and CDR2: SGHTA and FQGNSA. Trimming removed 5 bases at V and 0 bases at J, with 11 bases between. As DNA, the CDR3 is TGTGCCAGCAGCCCCCGCGCCGACTCCTACGAGCAGTACTTC. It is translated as CASSPRADSYEQYF.

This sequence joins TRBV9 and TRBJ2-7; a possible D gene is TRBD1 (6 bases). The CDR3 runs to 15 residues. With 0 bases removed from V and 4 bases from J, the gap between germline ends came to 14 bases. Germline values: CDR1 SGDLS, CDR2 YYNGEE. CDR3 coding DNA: TGTGCCAGCAGCGTAGCTACAGGGACAAGATACGAGCAGTACTTC. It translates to CASSVATGTRYEQYF.

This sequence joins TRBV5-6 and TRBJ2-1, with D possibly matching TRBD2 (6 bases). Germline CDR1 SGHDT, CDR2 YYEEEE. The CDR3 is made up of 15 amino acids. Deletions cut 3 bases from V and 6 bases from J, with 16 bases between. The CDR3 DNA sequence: TGTGCCAGCAGCTCCGTGCCCGGGACTGTCAATGAGCAGTTCTTC. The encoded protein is CASSSVPGTVNEQFF.

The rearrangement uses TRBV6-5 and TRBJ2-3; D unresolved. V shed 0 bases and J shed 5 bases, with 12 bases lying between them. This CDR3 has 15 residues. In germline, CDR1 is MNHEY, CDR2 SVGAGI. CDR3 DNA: TGTGCCAGCAGTTACTCGTTACTATTAAGAGATACGCAGTATTTT. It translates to CASSYSLLLRDTQYF.

CDR3 residues: CASTTITGNYGYTF. CDR3 coding DNA: TGTGCCAGCACCACAATTACAGGGAACTATGGCTACACCTTC. The chain couples TRBV7-2 to TRBJ1-2, with D maybe TRBD1 (6 bases). In germline, CDR1 is SGHTA, CDR2 FQGNSA. The CDR3 runs 14 residues. Trimming left V 7 bases short and J 2 bases short, with 14 bases between.

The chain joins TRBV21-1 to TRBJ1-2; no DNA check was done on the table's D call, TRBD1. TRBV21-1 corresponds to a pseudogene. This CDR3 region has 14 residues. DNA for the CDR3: TGTGCCAGCAGCTCCCGGGAAGGGACAGACAGAGACACCTTC. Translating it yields CASSSREGTDRDTF.

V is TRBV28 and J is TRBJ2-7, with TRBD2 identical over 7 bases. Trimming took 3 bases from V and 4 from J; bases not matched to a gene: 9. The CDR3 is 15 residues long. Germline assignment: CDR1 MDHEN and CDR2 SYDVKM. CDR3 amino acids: CASSFPRGVVYEQYF. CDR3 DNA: TGTGCCAGCAGTTTCCCACGGGGGGTTGTGTACGAGCAGTACTTC.

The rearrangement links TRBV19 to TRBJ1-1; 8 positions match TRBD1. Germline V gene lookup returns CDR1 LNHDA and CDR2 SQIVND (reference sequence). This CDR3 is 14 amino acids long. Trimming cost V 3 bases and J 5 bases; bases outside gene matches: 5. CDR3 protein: CASSINTGGTEAFF. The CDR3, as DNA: TGTGCCAGTAGTATCAATACAGGGGGGACTGAAGCTTTCTTT.

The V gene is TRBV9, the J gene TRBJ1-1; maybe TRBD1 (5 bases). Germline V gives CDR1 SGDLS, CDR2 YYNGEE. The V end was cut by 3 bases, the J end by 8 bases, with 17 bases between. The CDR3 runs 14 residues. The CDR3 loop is CASSATPGFTEAFF. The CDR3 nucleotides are TGTGCCAGCAGCGCCACCCCAGGGTTTACGGAAGCTTTCTTT. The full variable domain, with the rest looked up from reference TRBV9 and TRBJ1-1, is DSGVTQTPKHLITATGQRVTLRCSPRSGDLSVYWYQQSLDQGLQFLIQYYNGEERAKGNILERFSAQQFPDLHSELNLSSLELGDSALYFCASSATPGFTEAFFGQGTRLTVV.

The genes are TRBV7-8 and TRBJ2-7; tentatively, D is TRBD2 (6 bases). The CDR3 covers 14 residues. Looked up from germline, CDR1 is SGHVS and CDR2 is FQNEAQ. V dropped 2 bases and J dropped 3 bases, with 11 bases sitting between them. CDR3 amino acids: CASSLKEGNYEQYF. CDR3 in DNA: TGTGCCAGCAGCTTAAAGGAGGGTAACTACGAGCAGTACTTC.

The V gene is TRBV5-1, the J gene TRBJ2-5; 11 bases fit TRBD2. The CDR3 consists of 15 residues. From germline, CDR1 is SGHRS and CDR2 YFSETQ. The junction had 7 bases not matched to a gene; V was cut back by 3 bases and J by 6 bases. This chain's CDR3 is CASSYLAGGVKTQYF. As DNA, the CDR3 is TGCGCCAGCAGCTATCTAGCGGGAGGAGTTAAGACCCAGTACTTC.

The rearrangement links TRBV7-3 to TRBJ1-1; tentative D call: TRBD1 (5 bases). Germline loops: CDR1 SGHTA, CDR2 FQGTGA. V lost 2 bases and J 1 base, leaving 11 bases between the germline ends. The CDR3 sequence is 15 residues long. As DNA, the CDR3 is TGTGCCAGCAGCTTACACAGGTTAGCGAACACTGAAGCTTTCTTT. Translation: CASSLHRLANTEAFF.

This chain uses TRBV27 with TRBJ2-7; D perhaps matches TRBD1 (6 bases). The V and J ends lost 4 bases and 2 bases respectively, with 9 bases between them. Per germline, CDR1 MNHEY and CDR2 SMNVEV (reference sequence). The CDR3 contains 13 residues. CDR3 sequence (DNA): TGTGCCAGCAGTTACGGACAGCCCTACGAGCAGTACTTC. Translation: CASSYGQPYEQYF.

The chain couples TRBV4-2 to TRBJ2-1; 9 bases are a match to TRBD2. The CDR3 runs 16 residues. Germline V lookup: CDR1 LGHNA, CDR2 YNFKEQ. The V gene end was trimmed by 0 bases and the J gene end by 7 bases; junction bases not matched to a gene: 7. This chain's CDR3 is CASSQDPSGMGNEQFF. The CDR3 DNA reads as TGTGCCAGCAGCCAAGATCCTAGCGGGATGGGTAATGAGCAGTTCTTC.

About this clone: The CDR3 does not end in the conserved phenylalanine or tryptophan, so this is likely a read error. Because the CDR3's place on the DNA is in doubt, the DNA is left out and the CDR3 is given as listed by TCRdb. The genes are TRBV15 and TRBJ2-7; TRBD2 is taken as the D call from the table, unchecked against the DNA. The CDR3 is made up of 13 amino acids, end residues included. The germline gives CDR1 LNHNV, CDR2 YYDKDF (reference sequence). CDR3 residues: CATSLGGSGYREY.

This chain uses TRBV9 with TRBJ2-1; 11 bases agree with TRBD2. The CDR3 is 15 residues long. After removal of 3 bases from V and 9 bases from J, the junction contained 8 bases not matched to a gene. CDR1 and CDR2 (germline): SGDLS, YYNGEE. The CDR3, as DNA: TGTGCCAGCAGCGCCTCGACTAGCGGGAAGGTTGAGCAGTTCTTC. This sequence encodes CASSASTSGKVEQFF.

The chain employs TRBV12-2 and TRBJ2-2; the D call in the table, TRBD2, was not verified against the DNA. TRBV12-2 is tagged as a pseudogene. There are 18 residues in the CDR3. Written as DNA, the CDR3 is TGTGCAAGTCGCTTCCGGACTAGCGGGTTATCGAGCACCGGGGAGCTGTTTTTT. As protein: CASRFRTSGLSSTGELFF.

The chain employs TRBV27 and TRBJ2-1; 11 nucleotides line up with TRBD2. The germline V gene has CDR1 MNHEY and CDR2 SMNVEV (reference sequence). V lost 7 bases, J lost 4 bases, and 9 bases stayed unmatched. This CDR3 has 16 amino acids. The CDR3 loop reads CASTSLAGGAYNEQFF. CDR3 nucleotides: TGTGCCAGCACCAGTCTAGCGGGGGGTGCTTACAATGAGCAGTTCTTC.

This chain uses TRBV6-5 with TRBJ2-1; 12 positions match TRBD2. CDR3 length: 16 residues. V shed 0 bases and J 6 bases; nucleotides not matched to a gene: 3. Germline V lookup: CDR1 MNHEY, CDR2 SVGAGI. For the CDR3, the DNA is TGTGCCAGCAGTTACTCGAGGACTAGCGGGGCCAATGAGCAGTTCTTC. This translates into CASSYSRTSGANEQFF.

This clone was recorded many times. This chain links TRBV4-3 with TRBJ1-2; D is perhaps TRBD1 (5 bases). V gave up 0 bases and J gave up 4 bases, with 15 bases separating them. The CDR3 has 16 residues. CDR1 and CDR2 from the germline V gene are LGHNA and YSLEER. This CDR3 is CASSQEGGGAFYGYTF. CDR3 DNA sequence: TGCGCCAGCAGCCAAGAGGGCGGCGGGGCATTCTATGGCTACACCTTC.

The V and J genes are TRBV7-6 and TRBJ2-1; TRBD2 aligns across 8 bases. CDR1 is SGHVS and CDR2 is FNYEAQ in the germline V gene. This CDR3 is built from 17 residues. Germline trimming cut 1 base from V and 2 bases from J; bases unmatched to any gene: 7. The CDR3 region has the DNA TGTGCCAGCAGCTTAGTATTACGCGGGGGGACCTACAATGAGCAGTTCTTC. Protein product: CASSLVLRGGTYNEQFF.

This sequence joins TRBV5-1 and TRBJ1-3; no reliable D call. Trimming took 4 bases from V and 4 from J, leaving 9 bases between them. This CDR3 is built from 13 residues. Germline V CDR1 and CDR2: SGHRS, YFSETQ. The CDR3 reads CASSERSGNTIYF. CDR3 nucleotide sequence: TGCGCCAGCAGCGAACGGTCGGGAAACACCATATATTTT.

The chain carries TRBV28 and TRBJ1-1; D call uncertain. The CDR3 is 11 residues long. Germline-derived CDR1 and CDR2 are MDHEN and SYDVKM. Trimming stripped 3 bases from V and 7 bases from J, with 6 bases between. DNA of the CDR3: TGTGCCAGCAGTTTGGGAGGTGAAGCTTTCTTT. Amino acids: CASSLGGEAFF.

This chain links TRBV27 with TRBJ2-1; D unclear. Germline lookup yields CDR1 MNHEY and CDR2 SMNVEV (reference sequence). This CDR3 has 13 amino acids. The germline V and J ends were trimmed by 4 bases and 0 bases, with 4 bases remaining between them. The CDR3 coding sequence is TGTGCCAGCAGTTCGAGCTCCTACAATGAGCAGTTCTTC. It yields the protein CASSSSSYNEQFF.